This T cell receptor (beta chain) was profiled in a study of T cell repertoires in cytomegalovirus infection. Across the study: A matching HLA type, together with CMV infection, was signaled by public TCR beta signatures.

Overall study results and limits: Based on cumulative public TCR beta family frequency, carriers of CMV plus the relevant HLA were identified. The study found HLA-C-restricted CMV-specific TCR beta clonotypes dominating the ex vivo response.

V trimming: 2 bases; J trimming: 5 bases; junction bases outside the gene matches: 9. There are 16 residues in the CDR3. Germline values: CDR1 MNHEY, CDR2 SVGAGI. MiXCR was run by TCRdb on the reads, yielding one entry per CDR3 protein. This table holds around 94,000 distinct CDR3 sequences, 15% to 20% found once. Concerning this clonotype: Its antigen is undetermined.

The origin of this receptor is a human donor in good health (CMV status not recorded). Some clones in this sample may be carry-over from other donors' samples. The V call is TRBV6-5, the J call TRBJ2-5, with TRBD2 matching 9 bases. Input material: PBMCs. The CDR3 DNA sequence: TGTGCCAGCAGTTACGCACCGCGGGGGGGCCGGGAGACCCAGTACTTC. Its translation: CASSYAPRGGRETQYF.